The 27 T cell receptor beta chains given below trace back to one sample, sequenced in a study of regulatory T cells in long-lasting Graves disease (dated by TCRdb to the early 2020s). Library generation was performed with multiplex PCR. The instrument was an Illumina HiSeq 4000. To build TCR beta libraries, CDR3 regions were amplified by Arm-PCR using iRepertoire HTBI primers. TCRdb reprocessing: public reads trimmed at Q25 with fastp, clones called with MiXCR, in-frame beta chains kept. Rows are combined by CDR3 protein, so each entry shows the most common genes and DNA. The sample table lists some 330,000 distinct CDR3 sequences, roughly 24% of them with a count of one. The top ten clones comprise 25% to 35% of the sample. The sample's time point label, decoded: persistent/refractory GD, antithyroid drugs over 5 years with positive TRAb. For both TCR sequencing and RNA sequencing, RNA was extracted from PBMCs in TRIzol.

The material was peripheral blood mononuclear cells (PBMCs), obtained when the disease was refractory, from a patient treated with antithyroid drugs. These receptors came from a woman in her thirties or forties with Graves disease. Donor details come from another sample of the same person, matched by shared clones.

This clonotype has at least ten counts. This chain links TRBV28 with TRBJ1-4; no clear D. The CDR3 totals 12 residues. From germline, CDR1 is MDHEN and CDR2 SYDVKM. V shed 4 bases and J shed 13 bases, with 13 bases lying between them. The CDR3 spells CASSSAPIGLFF. In DNA, the CDR3 is TGTGCCAGCAGTTCGGCCCCCATCGGACTGTTTTTT.

Ten or more counts support this clonotype. This chain connects TRBV27 to TRBJ2-7, with 13 bases lining up with TRBD2. This CDR3 spans 14 amino acids. The germline CDR1 and CDR2 sequences are MNHEY and SMNVEV (reference sequence). The J segment lost 10 bases and the V segment lost 5 bases, leaving 8 bases of the junction unmatched. CDR3 amino acids: CASSPLLAGGPQYF. CDR3 bases: TGTGCCAGCAGTCCTCTACTAGCGGGAGGGCCTCAGTACTTC.

This clonotype has at least ten counts. The J gene is TRBJ2-7, the V gene TRBV7-3; TRBD2 matches 7 bases. The germline gives CDR1 SGHTA, CDR2 FQGTGA. J gave up 6 bases and V 4 bases, and 9 bases lay outside the gene matches. The CDR3 is 14 amino acids. Written as DNA, the CDR3 is TGTGCCAGCAGCTCCGGACTAGAACGAGGCGAGCAGTACTTC. Encoded protein: CASSSGLERGEQYF.

The count of this clonotype is one. This sequence joins TRBV2 and TRBJ2-1, with 10 bases that match TRBD2. This CDR3 is 12 amino acids long. Germline loops: CDR1 SNHLY, CDR2 FYNNEI. CDR3 sequence reads: CSGLGTSDEQFF. Here the CDR3 DNA reads TGTTCGGGGCTAGGGACTAGCGATGAGCAGTTCTTC.

This clonotype was recorded at least ten times. The chain uses TRBV11-2 and TRBJ2-7; TRBD1 is a possible D gene (6 bases). Per the germline V gene, CDR1 is SGHAT and CDR2 is FQNNGV. This CDR3 has 15 amino acids. Trimming stripped 5 bases from V and 0 bases from J, with 14 bases between. CDR3: CASSLDRKSSYEQYF. In DNA, the CDR3 is TGTGCCAGCAGCCTCGACAGGAAGAGCTCCTACGAGCAGTACTTC.

This chain links TRBV20-1 with TRBJ2-7; 10 bases match TRBD1. The length of the CDR3 is 15 residues. The J segment lost 4 bases and the V segment lost 4 bases, leaving 10 bases of the junction unmatched. Germline loops: CDR1 DFQATT, CDR2 SNEGSKA (reference sequence). Here the CDR3 reads CSATSRDRGFYEQYF. As DNA, the CDR3 is TGCAGTGCTACTTCCCGGGACAGGGGATTTTACGAGCAGTACTTC.

This chain joins TRBV20-1 and TRBJ1-5; D remains ambiguous. The CDR3 runs 12 residues. Trimming left V 6 bases short and J 6 bases short, with 12 bases between. The germline V gene encodes CDR1 DFQATT and CDR2 SNEGSKA (reference sequence). Here the CDR3 DNA reads TGCAGTGCCAGAATAGGGTTTCAGCCCCAGCATTTT. Its translation: CSARIGFQPQHF.

Comments on this clonotype: Compared with germline, one end of the junction differs, possibly owing to a read error. The chain recombines TRBV28 with TRBJ2-7; D may correspond to TRBD1 or TRBD2 (5 bases each). Looked up from germline, CDR1 is MDHEN and CDR2 is SYDVKM. CDR3 length equals 15 residues. The CDR3 here is CASSLRGVDSHEQYF. The DNA for the CDR3 is TGTGCCAGCAGTTTAAGAGGGGTCGACTCCCACGAGCAGTACTTC. The variable domain in full, with the rest retrieved from reference TRBV28 and TRBJ2-7, is DVKVTQSSRYLVKRTGEKVFLECVQDMDHENMFWYRQDPGLGLRLIYFSYDVKMKEKGDIPEGYSVSREKKERFSLILESASTNQTSMYLCASSLRGVDSHEQYFGPGTRLTVT.

This clonotype showed up many times. Relative to the germline gene, one junction end is altered; a read error may explain this. V is TRBV10-3 and J is TRBJ1-1; D unclear. The CDR3 runs 8 residues. Germline V gives CDR1 ENHRY, CDR2 SYGVKD. In nucleotides, the CDR3 is TGTACCTCCACGACACCCCGATTT. Translation gives CTSTTPRF.

Ten or more counts support this clonotype. The chain is built from TRBV11-2 and TRBJ1-6, with 10 bases aligning to TRBD1. The V and J ends lost 5 bases and 9 bases, in that order; junction bases with no gene match: 7. The CDR3 sequence is 15 residues long. Germline V lookup: CDR1 SGHAT, CDR2 FQNNGV. DNA of the CDR3: TGTGCCAGCAGCCTGGAGGGGACAGGGGCTTCACCCCTCCACTTT. Translating it yields CASSLEGTGASPLHF.

This clonotype was detected ten times or more. The V and J genes are TRBV28 and TRBJ1-5; the D gene is possibly TRBD1 (6 bases). CDR1 and CDR2 from the germline V gene are MDHEN and SYDVKM. CDR3 length: 15 residues. V lost 5 bases, J lost 5 bases, and 16 bases lay in between. The CDR3, as DNA: TGTGCCAGCAGTCCGATCAGGGGACGGGATCAGCCCCAGCATTTT. Amino acid sequence: CASSPIRGRDQPQHF.

The chain is built from TRBV27 and TRBJ1-1; the D gene is possibly TRBD1 (6 bases). This CDR3 spans 16 amino acids. In germline, CDR1 is MNHEY, CDR2 SMNVEV (reference sequence). V was cut by 5 bases and J by 2 bases, with 18 bases left in between. The CDR3 nucleotides read TGTGCCAGCAGTACCCTCAACAGGGCCTTAAACACTGAAGCTTTCTTT. Translated, it gives CASSTLNRALNTEAFF.

As to this clonotype: One base separates it from a far larger clone, so it is likely a read error. The chain carries TRBV6-2 or TRBV6-3 and TRBJ2-7; 7 bases map to TRBD2. The CDR3 has 16 residues. CDR1 and CDR2 (germline): MNHEY, SVGEGT. After removal of 7 bases from V and 3 bases from J, the junction contained 15 bases not matched to a gene. CDR3 region: CASTLSGTGGSYEQYF. In DNA, the CDR3 is TGTGCCAGCACCCTAAGTGGGACTGGCGGGAGCTACGAGCAGTACTTC.

This clonotype showed up many times. V gene TRBV10-3 combines with J gene TRBJ2-7; D remains unclear. From germline, CDR1 is ENHRY and CDR2 SYGVKD. This CDR3 is 16 amino acids long. The V gene lost 0 bases and the J gene lost 2 bases, with 14 bases spanning the gap. The DNA for the CDR3 is TGTGCCATCAGTGAGTCGAAAAAGGGATCCCCCTACGAGCAGTACTTC. Translated: CAISESKKGSPYEQYF.

V and J are TRBV27 and TRBJ2-7, with 10 bases fitting TRBD2. Germline CDR1 is MNHEY and CDR2 is SMNVEV (reference sequence). V lost 0 bases and J lost 2; bases outside the gene matches: 4. CDR3 length: 16 amino acids. This CDR3 is CASSLSSSGSTYEQYF. The CDR3 region has the DNA TGTGCCAGCAGTTTATCGTCTAGCGGGAGTACCTACGAGCAGTACTTC.

Remarks on this clonotype: A read error may explain this, as a much larger clone is one base away. The CDR3: CSARDLRAGKEAQYF. CDR3 sequence (DNA): TGCAGTGCTAGAGATCTCAGAGCAGGGAAAGAGGCCCAGTACTTC. V is TRBV20-1 and J is TRBJ2-5; possibly TRBD1 for D (5 bases). The CDR3 spans 15 residues. Germline CDR1 is DFQATT and CDR2 is SNEGSKA (reference sequence).

This chain links TRBV5-1 with TRBJ2-2, with TRBD2 matching over 7 bases. The germline gives CDR1 SGHRS, CDR2 YFSETQ. The CDR3 runs to 18 residues. Trimming took 5 bases from V and 6 from J; bases not matched to a gene: 19. The CDR3 here is CASSYTWTRGGVPGELFF. DNA for the CDR3: TGCGCCAGCAGTTATACTTGGACGCGGGGAGGGGTCCCCGGGGAGCTGTTTTTT.

This clonotype was observed many times. The V and J genes are TRBV7-9 and TRBJ2-7; 9 positions match TRBD1. Germline V gene lookup returns CDR1 SEHNR and CDR2 FQNEAQ (reference sequence). V shed 5 bases and J 6 bases; nucleotides not matched to a gene: 8. The CDR3 spans 14 residues. As DNA, the CDR3 is TGTGCCAGCAGCCCGAGGGACAGGGACAGCGAGCAGTACTTC. Translation gives CASSPRDRDSEQYF.

The rearrangement uses TRBV5-5 and TRBJ2-7; D possibly corresponds to TRBD2 (5 bases). Trimming took 2 bases from V and 1 from J, leaving 10 bases between them. The CDR3 extends over 14 amino acids. Germline V gene lookup returns CDR1 SGHKS and CDR2 YYEKEE (reference sequence). The CDR3 protein is CASSLRTESYEQYF. The CDR3, as DNA: TGTGCCAGCAGCTTACGGACTGAATCCTACGAGCAGTACTTC. Based on the CDR3 plus reference TRBV5-5 and TRBJ2-7, the full variable domain is DAGVTQSPTHLIKTRGQQVTLRCSPISGHKSVSWYQQVLGQGPQFIFQYYEKEERGRGNFPDRFSARQFPNYSSELNVNALLLGDSALYLCASSLRTESYEQYFGPGTRLTVT.

Only a few counts were recorded for this clonotype. The chain links TRBV20-1 to TRBJ1-5, with TRBD1 as a possible D gene (5 bases). Germline V gives CDR1 DFQATT, CDR2 SNEGSKA (reference sequence). This CDR3 is 13 amino acids long. Trimming left V 3 bases short and J 3 bases short, with 9 bases between. CDR3 region: CSARRDPNQPQHF. CDR3 bases: TGCAGTGCTAGGCGGGACCCCAATCAGCCCCAGCATTTT.

This clonotype was seen more than once but under ten times. This could be a read error, since a much larger clone is one nucleotide away. This chain joins TRBV12-3 or TRBV12-4 and TRBJ2-5; 10 bases are a match to TRBD2. The CDR3 runs to 14 residues. The chain's CDR3 is CASNRAGGPETQCF. The CDR3 region has the DNA TGTGCCAGCAACCGAGCGGGAGGGCCCGAGACCCAGTGCTTC.

This clonotype was recorded at least ten times. The CDR3 region is CASYTGELFF. The CDR3 DNA is TGTGCCAGCTACACCGGGGAGCTGTTTTTT. V gene TRBV6-2 or TRBV6-3 combines with J gene TRBJ2-2; D remains ambiguous. The V gene lost 8 bases and the J gene lost 3 bases, with 1 base spanning the gap. Germline CDR1 MNHEY, CDR2 SVGEGT. The CDR3 has 10 amino acids.

This clonotype was counted only a few times. The chain recombines TRBV12-3 or TRBV12-4 with TRBJ1-1, with D uncertain. Trimming left V 6 bases short and J 5 bases short, with 10 bases between. The CDR3 extends over 12 amino acids. CDR3 bases: TGTGCCAGCAGCCTTCTAAGTACTGAAGCTTTCTTT. This sequence encodes CASSLLSTEAFF.

This chain links TRBV29-1 with TRBJ2-1, with D possibly TRBD2 on 5 matching bases. V dropped 6 bases and J dropped 8 bases, with 11 bases sitting between them. CDR1 and CDR2 (germline): SQVTM, ANQGSEA. The CDR3 totals 11 residues. In nucleotides, the CDR3 is TGCAGCGTGGCAAGCGGCCATGAGCAGTTCTTC. Protein: CSVASGHEQFF.

The chain joins TRBV28 to TRBJ1-4; D gene ambiguous. This CDR3 is built from 15 residues. CDR1 and CDR2 (germline): MDHEN, SYDVKM. Between the trimmed V and J ends, which lost 6 bases and 10 bases, there was a span of 21 bases. The CDR3 loop is CASSSPKGRYGKLFF. In nucleotides, the CDR3 is TGTGCCAGCAGCTCCCCGAAGGGTCGGTATGGAAAACTGTTTTTT.

The chain carries TRBV12-3 or TRBV12-4 and TRBJ2-6; the D gene is possibly TRBD2 (6 bases). V lost 5 bases and J 1 base, leaving 18 bases between the germline ends. This CDR3 contains 18 residues. The CDR3 region is CASSPAGLSSSGANVLTF. The CDR3 DNA is TGTGCCAGCAGTCCGGCGGGACTCTCGTCGTCTGGGGCCAACGTCCTGACTTTC.

This clonotype was detected a few times. V and J are TRBV3-1 and TRBJ1-4; a possible D gene is TRBD1 (5 bases). The CDR3 covers 15 residues. Germline V gene lookup returns CDR1 LGHDT and CDR2 YNNKEL (reference sequence). V was pared by 0 bases and J by 4 bases, with 9 bases between. CDR3 in DNA: TGTGCCAGCAGCCAAGATGCAGGGAGTAATGAAAAACTGTTTTTT. This gives the protein CASSQDAGSNEKLFF. Full variable domain (rest looked up from reference TRBV3-1 and TRBJ1-4): DTAVSQTPKYLVTQMGNDKSIKCEQNLGHDTMYWYKQDSKKFLKIMFSYNNKELIINETVPNRFSPKSPDKAHLNLHINSLELGDSAVYFCASSQDAGSNEKLFFGSGTQLSVL.